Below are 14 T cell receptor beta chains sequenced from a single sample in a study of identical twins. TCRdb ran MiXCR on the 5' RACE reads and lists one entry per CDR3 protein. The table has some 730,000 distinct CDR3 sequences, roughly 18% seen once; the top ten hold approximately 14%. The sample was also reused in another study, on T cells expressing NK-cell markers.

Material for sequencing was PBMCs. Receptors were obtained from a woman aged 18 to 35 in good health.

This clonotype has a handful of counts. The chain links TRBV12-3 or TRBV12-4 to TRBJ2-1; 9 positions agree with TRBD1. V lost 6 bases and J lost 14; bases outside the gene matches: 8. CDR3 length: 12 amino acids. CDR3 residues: CASSTTGGAEFF. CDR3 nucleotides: TGTGCCAGCAGCACTACAGGGGGCGCGGAGTTCTTC.

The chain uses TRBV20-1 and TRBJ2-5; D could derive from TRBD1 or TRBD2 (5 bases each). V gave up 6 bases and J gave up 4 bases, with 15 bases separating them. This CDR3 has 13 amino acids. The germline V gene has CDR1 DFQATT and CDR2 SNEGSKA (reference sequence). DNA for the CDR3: TGCAGTGCCCCTATAGGGGCGGGAGAGACCCAGTACTTC. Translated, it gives CSAPIGAGETQYF.

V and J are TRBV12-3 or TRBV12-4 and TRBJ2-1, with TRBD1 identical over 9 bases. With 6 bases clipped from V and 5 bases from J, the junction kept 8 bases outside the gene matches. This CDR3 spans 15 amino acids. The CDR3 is CASRPTGGANNEQFF. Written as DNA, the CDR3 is TGTGCCAGCAGGCCTACAGGGGGCGCGAACAATGAGCAGTTCTTC.

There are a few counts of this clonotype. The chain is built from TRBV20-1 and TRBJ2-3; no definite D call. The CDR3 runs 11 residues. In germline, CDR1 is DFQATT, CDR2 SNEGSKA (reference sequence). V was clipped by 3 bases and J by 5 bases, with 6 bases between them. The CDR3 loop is CSASYRDTQYF. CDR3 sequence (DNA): TGCAGTGCTAGTTATAGAGATACGCAGTATTTT.

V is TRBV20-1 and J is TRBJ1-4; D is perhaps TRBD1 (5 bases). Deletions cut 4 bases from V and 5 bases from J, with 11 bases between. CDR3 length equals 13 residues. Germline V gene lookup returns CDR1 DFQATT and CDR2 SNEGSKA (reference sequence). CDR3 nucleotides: TGCAGTGCTATTAGCGGGGCGAATGAAAAACTGTTTTTT. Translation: CSAISGANEKLFF.

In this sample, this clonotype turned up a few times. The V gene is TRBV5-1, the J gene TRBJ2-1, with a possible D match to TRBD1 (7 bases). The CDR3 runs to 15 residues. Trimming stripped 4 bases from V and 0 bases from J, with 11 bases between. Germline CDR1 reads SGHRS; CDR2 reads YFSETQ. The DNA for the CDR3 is TGCGCCAGCAGCACCAGGGGGGACTCCTACAATGAGCAGTTCTTC. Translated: CASSTRGDSYNEQFF.

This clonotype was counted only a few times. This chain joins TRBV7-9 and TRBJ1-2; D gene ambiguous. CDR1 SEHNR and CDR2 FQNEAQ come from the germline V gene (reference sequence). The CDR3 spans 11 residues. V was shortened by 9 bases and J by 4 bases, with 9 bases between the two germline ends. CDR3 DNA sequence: TGTGCCAGTCAAGGGATCTATGGCTACACCTTC. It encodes CASQGIYGYTF.

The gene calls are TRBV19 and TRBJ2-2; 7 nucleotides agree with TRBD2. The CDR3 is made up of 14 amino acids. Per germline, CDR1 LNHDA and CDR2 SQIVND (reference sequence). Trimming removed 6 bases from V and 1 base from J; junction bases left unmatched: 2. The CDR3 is CASRGGRNTGELFF. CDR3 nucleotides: TGTGCCAGTAGAGGCGGGAGGAACACCGGGGAGCTGTTTTTT.

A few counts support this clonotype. CDR3 nucleotides: TGCAGTGCTTCATCCTACAGGGGGCTTGGGGAGCTGTTTTTT. Protein sequence: CSASSYRGLGELFF. The chain uses TRBV20-1 and TRBJ2-2, with 9 bases lining up with TRBD1. The CDR3 is 14 amino acids. Germline values: CDR1 DFQATT, CDR2 SNEGSKA (reference sequence). The V gene end was trimmed by 5 bases and the J gene end by 8 bases; junction bases not matched to a gene: 9.

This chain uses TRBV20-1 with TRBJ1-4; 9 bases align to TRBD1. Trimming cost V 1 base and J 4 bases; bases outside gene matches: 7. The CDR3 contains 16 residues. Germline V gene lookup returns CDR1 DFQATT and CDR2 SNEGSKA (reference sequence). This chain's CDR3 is CSARAPGTGLNEKLFF. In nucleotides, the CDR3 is TGCAGTGCTAGAGCCCCCGGGACAGGGCTTAATGAAAAACTGTTTTTT.

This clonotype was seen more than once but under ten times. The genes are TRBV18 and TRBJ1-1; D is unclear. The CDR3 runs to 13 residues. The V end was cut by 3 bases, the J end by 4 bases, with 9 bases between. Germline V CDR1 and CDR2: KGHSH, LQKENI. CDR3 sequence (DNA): TGTGCCAGCTCACCGAGTAGAGTCACTGAAGCTTTCTTT. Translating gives CASSPSRVTEAFF.

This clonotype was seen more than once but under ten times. This CDR3 is CASGLFGQPQHF. DNA for the CDR3: TGTGCCAGTGGACTTTTCGGTCAGCCCCAGCATTTT. V usage is TRBV28 and J usage is TRBJ1-5, with unresolved D. This CDR3 is 12 amino acids long. V lost 9 bases to trimming and J lost 6 bases, with 12 bases between them. Germline V gene sequence: CDR1 MDHEN, CDR2 SYDVKM.

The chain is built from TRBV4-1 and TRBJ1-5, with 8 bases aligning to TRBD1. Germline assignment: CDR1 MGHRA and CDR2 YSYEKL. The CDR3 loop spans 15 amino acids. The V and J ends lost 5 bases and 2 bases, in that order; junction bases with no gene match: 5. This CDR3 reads CASSGQGRGNQPQHF. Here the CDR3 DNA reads TGCGCCAGCAGCGGACAGGGCCGGGGCAATCAGCCCCAGCATTTT.

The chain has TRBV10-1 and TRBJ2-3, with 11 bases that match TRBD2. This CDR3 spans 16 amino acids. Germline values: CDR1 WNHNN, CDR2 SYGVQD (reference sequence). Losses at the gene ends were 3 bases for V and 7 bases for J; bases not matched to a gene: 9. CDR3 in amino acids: CASSEVLAGATNTQYF. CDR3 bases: TGCGCCAGCAGTGAAGTACTAGCGGGAGCCACGAATACGCAGTATTTT.